This T cell receptor beta chain was documented in a study of blood T cell repertoires in COVID-19. Whole-study context: PBMCs, B-cell-depleted T cells, or T cells provided the cDNA or gDNA that made up the material.

Repertoires were generated with immunoSEQ multiplex PCR, while TCRdb's copy carries only in-frame clones and drops some. The sample yields fewer than 250,000 clones, about 86% seen once. The CDR3 consists of 16 residues. Between the trimmed V and J ends, which lost 1 base and 2 bases, there was a span of 12 bases. Per the germline V gene, CDR1 is MGHDK and CDR2 is SYGVNS. This clonotype was sampled from a woman aged 40 to 49 with acute COVID-19. Sequenced sample: PBMCs or T cells enriched from blood (not recorded which). The V gene is TRBV25-1, the J gene TRBJ2-1; D gene ambiguous. The CDR3 nucleotides are TGTGCCAGCAGTGAATTTTCCGCGAGCACCTACAATGAGCAGTTCTTC. Its translation is CASSEFSASTYNEQFF. The full variable domain, rest sourced from reference TRBV25-1 and TRBJ2-1, is EADIYQTPRYLVIGTGKKITLECSQTMGHDKMYWYQQDPGMELHLIHYSYGVNSTEKGDLSSESTVSRIRTEHFPLTLESARPSHTSQYLCASSEFSASTYNEQFFGPGTRLTVL.